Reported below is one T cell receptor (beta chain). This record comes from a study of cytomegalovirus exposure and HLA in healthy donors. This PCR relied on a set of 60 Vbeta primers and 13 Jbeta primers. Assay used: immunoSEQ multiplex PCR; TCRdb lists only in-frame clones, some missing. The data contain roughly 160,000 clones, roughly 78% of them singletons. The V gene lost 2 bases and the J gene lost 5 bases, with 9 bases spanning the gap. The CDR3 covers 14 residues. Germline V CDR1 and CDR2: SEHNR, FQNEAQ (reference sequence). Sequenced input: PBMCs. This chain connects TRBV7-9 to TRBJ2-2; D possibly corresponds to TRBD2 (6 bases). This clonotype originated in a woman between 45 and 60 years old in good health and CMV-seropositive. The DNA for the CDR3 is TGTGCCAGCAGCTTAACGCGGGAAACCGGGGAGCTGTTTTTT. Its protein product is CASSLTRETGELFF.